These 5 T cell receptor beta chains share one sample of origin, sequenced in a study of CD8+CD57+ T cells in acquired aplastic anemia. For CDR3 and TCR beta VDJ profiling, genomic DNA was the template used. TCRdb redid the calling of the reads with MiXCR, one entry per CDR3 protein. This table holds 150,000 to 200,000 distinct CDR3 sequences, about 64% found once. The sequenced sample was sorted CD4+, CD8+, or CD8+CD57+ T cells (not recorded which) from PBMCs. All receptors derive from a human donor in good health.

The CDR3 sequence is CASSLENSPLHF. The CDR3 nucleotides read TGCGCCAGCAGCTTGGAAAATTCACCCCTCCACTTT. The rearrangement joins TRBV5-1 to TRBJ1-6; D is unresolved. The CDR3 consists of 12 residues. The germline V gene encodes CDR1 SGHRS and CDR2 YFSETQ. The V end was cut by 0 bases, the J end by 7 bases, with 2 bases between.

Remarks on this clonotype: A junction end diverges from the germline sequence, so it may reflect a read error. The V call is TRBV7-8, the J call TRBJ2-1; 11 bases agree with TRBD1. Germline V gene lookup returns CDR1 SGHVS and CDR2 FQNEAQ. The CDR3 spans 15 residues. The CDR3 region is CAGSAPGQGVNEQFF. The CDR3 DNA reads TGTGCCGGCAGCGCACCGGGACAGGGGGTGAATGAGCAGTTCTTC.

The chain has TRBV20-1 and TRBJ2-7; D possibly corresponds to TRBD2 (5 bases). The germline V and J ends were trimmed by 4 bases and 5 bases, with 18 bases remaining between them. The germline V gene encodes CDR1 DFQATT and CDR2 SNEGSKA (reference sequence). There are 14 residues in the CDR3. The CDR3 here is CSATRLLVRNEQYF. CDR3 bases: TGCAGTGCTACCCGGCTACTAGTACGGAACGAGCAGTACTTC.

The rearrangement links TRBV7-9 to TRBJ2-3; 8 bases line up with TRBD2. J was trimmed by 6 bases and V by 5 bases; bases with no gene match: 10. Per germline, CDR1 SEHNR and CDR2 FQNEAQ (reference sequence). This CDR3 region has 15 residues. The CDR3 DNA is TGTGCCAGCAGCCCCCTAGCGGGTTCACGGGATACGCAGTATTTT. Its protein is CASSPLAGSRDTQYF.

A remark on this clonotype: With a much larger clone just one base away, this may be a read error. V is TRBV4-1 and J is TRBJ2-1; TRBD2 agrees at 10 bases. The germline CDR1 and CDR2 sequences are MGHRA and YSYEKL. The CDR3 spans 17 residues. CDR3 bases: TGCGCCATCAGCCAAGATGGGCTAGCGGGAGCCTACAATGAGCAGTTCTTC. Translation: CAISQDGLAGAYNEQFF.